This TCR beta chain is from a study of OX40 agonist ivuxolimab in advanced cancers. General notes on the study: Ivuxolimab was a fully human IgG2 agonistic monoclonal antibody targeting the costimulatory receptor OX40 (CD134). Intravenous ivuxolimab was administered to patients every 2 weeks at six dose levels: 0.01, 0.1, 0.3, 1.5, 3 and 10 mg/kg. Of the approximately 50 patients in dose escalation, some 20 had hepatocellular carcinoma, some 15 had melanoma, 9 had renal cell carcinoma and 9 had head and neck cancer. The dose-escalation cohort was 82.7% male with a mean age of approximately 60 years, ranging from roughly 20 to 80. Prior anti-PD-1, anti-PD-L1 or anti-CTLA-4 therapy was permitted, and checkpoint inhibitors had been received by under 50% of dose-escalation patients. Partial responses occurred in three dose-escalation patients: two with cutaneous melanoma and one with hepatocellular carcinoma. The purpose of peripheral TCRbeta sequencing was to test whether ivuxolimab changed TCR sequence diversity and led to clonal T-cell expansion. The paper covers the monotherapy dose-escalation part of the phase I ivuxolimab trial, which included N of about 51 patients.

Patients with autoimmune disease history or receiving systemic immunosuppression were excluded from the trial. Peripheral blood for TCR sequencing was collected from all dose cohorts at baseline, on cycle 4 day 1, and on cycle 7 day 1. Samples were obtained from an open-label, multicenter, first-in-human phase I dose-escalation trial of ivuxolimab. Adults with locally advanced or metastatic melanoma, renal cell carcinoma, hepatocellular carcinoma or head and neck squamous cell carcinoma were enrolled in the trial. Before TCR sequencing, CD4+ T cells and CD8+ T cells from peripheral blood were sorted into separate populations. Notes on this clone: The clone's antigen remains unknown. Per-base qualities were not stored, and no clone one base away is much larger.

Genomic DNA was isolated from the sorted cells so that the TCRbeta CDR3 region could be sequenced. TCRbeta CDR3 regions were sequenced using the immunoSEQ Assay. In its TCRdb copy, this immuneACCESS table keeps in-frame sequences only and misses some clones. Where compared with another copy, unresolved V genes explain less than half of these, and the others have no known cause. The sample table shows more than 45,000 clones, and 88% are seen once. Clones ranked in the top ten supply approximately 3.8% of the sample. V and J are truncated by 7 bases and 2 bases respectively, leaving an intervening sequence of 11 bases. In the germline V gene, CDR1 corresponds to WSHSY and CDR2 to SAAADI. From cysteine to phenylalanine, the CDR3 is 14 amino acids long. Just CDR3 DNA is preserved here, 42 bases in frame from base 1. The investigation overall reported the following: At doses from 0.1 to 3.0 mg/kg, clonal expansion was seen in both CD4+ and CD8+ blood T cells between baseline and week 6. On average, CD8+ T cells showed more expanded clones than CD4+ T cells after ivuxolimab. The antigen specificity of the peripheral T cells that underwent clonal expansion was not determined. In the 0.1-3.0 mg/kg groups, partial responders were among the patients with the lowest normalized peripheral clonal expansion, particularly in CD8+ T cells. Low levels of normalized T-cell clonal expansion were also shown by some nonresponding patients.

The chain is encoded by TRBV10-2 joined to TRBJ2-2; the D gene is perhaps TRBD2, from 6 matching bases. The clonotype was recovered from an adult with an advanced solid tumor such as melanoma, head and neck, liver or kidney cancer. The input for sequencing was CD4+ or CD8+ T cells sorted from blood, taken in a trial of the OX40 agonist ivuxolimab. The base sequence is TGCGCCAGCAAATGGGGGGTAAACACCGGGGAGCTGTTTTTT. It translates to CASKWGVNTGELFF.